The next 6 T cell receptor beta chains were all read from a single sample in a study of molecular identifiers for immune sequencing clone quantification. TCRdb recomputed calls from the PCR reads with MiXCR, one row per CDR3 protein. This sample has about 510,000 distinct CDR3 sequences, with around 25% found just once. The sequencing sample was made of naive CD8+ T cells from blood, with Jurkat cell RNA spiked in. Subset noted: FACS-sorted CD8+CD4-CCR7+CD45RA+ naive T cells. All receptors derive from a human donor in good health. Some libraries in this study had Jurkat cell RNA spiked in.

As concerns this clonotype: One base away lies a much larger clone, so this may be a sequencing read error. The chain carries TRBV12-3 or TRBV12-4 and TRBJ2-3; 12 nucleotides align to TRBD2. The CDR3 runs 20 residues. The DNA for the CDR3 is TGTGCCAGCAGTTTACCCTTCGTTCTAGCGGGGGGGAAACTCACAGATGCGCAGTATTTT. Its protein is CASSLPFVLAGGKLTDAQYF.

This clonotype was seen once. A clone one base away is much larger, so this may be a read error. The chain uses TRBV6-5 and TRBJ2-7; D is possibly TRBD1 (5 bases). Looked up from germline, CDR1 is MNHEY and CDR2 is SVGAGI. The CDR3 loop spans 13 amino acids. CDR3 sequence reads: CGSSYSKGYEQYF. The DNA of the CDR3 is TGTGGCAGCAGTTACTCGAAGGGGTACGAGCAGTACTTC.

This chain uses TRBV19 with TRBJ2-7, with a possible D match to TRBD2 (6 bases). In germline, CDR1 is LNHDA, CDR2 SQIVND (reference sequence). The CDR3 sequence is 15 residues long. The ends were cut back, 0 bases at V and 2 bases at J, with 11 bases in the middle. DNA of the CDR3: TGTGCCAGTAGTATAGAGGCGGGACTGACCTACGAGCAGTACTTC. It translates to CASSIEAGLTYEQYF.

This clonotype occurred a few times. This CDR3 reads CSVENGLQETQYF. Here the CDR3 DNA reads TGCAGCGTTGAAAATGGGTTACAAGAGACCCAGTACTTC. The rearrangement joins TRBV29-1 to TRBJ2-5; D not resolved. Trimming pared 2 bases from V and 2 bases from J, leaving 9 bases between. There are 13 residues in the CDR3. CDR1 is SQVTM, CDR2 ANQGSEA, per germline. The full variable domain, in which reference TRBV29-1 and TRBJ2-5 provide the parts outside the CDR3, is SAVISQKPSRDICQRGTSLTIQCQVDSQVTMMFWYRQQPGQSLTLIATANQGSEATYESGFVIDKFPISRPNLTFSTLTVSNMSPEDSSIYLCSVENGLQETQYFGPGTRLLVL.

This clonotype appeared a few times. The V gene is TRBV9, the J gene TRBJ2-3; the match to TRBD2 covers 9 bases. The J segment lost 2 bases and the V segment lost 3 bases, leaving 4 bases of the junction unmatched. This CDR3 has 15 amino acids. The germline V gene has CDR1 SGDLS and CDR2 YYNGEE. In nucleotides, the CDR3 is TGTGCCAGCAGCGCTAGCGGGGCGACCACAGATACGCAGTATTTT. This encodes CASSASGATTDTQYF.

The table lists this clonotype with a count of one. This sequence may be a read error, since a much larger clone differs from it by one base. Since no conserved phenylalanine or tryptophan closes the CDR3, a read error is the likely cause. The chain is built from TRBV12-3 or TRBV12-4 and TRBJ2-7, with 9 nucleotides matching TRBD2. V was clipped by 2 bases and J by 3 bases; unmatched bases: 8. This CDR3 is 16 amino acids long. CDR3: CASSLRSGGYYYEQYL. The CDR3 DNA is TGTGCCAGCAGTTTACGGAGCGGGGGGTACTACTACGAGCAGTACCTC.